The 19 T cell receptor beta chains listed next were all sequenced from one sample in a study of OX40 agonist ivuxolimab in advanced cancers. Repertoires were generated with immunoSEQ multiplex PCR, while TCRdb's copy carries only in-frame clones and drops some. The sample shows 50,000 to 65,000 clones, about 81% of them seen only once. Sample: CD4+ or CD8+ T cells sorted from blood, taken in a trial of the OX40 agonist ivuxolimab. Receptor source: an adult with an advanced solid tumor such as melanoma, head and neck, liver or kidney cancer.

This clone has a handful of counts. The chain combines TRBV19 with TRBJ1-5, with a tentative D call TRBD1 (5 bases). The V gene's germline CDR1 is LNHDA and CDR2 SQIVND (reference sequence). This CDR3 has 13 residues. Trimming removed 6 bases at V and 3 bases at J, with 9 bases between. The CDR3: CASRGEANQPQHF. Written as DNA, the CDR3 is TGTGCCAGTAGGGGGGAGGCCAATCAGCCCCAGCATTTT.

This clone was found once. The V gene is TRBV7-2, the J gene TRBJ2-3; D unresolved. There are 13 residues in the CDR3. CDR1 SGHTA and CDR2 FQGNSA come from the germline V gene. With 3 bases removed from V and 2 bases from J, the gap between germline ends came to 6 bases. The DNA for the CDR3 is TGTGCCAGCAGCTTGTTGGTCACAGATACGCAGTATTTT. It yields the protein CASSLLVTDTQYF. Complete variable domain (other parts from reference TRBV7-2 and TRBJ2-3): GAGVSQSPSNKVTEKGKDVELRCDPISGHTALYWYRQSLGQGLEFLIYFQGNSAPDKSGLPSDRFSAERTGGSVSTLTIQRTQQEDSAVYLCASSLLVTDTQYFGPGTRLTVL.

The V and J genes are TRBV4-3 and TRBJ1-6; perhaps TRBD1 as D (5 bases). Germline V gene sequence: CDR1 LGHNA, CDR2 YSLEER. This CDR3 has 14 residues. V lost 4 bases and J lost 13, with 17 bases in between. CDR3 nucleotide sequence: TGCGCCAGCAGCCTTGCCGGGGCCACGTATCCCCTCCACTTT. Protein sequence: CASSLAGATYPLHF.

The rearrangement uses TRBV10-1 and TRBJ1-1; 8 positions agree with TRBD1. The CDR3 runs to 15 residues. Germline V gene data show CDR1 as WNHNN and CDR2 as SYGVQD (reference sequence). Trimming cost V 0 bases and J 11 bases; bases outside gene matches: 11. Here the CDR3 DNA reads TGCGCCAGCAGTGAGTCCGGGACAGGCCGCGAGAGGGCTTTCTTT. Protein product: CASSESGTGRERAFF.

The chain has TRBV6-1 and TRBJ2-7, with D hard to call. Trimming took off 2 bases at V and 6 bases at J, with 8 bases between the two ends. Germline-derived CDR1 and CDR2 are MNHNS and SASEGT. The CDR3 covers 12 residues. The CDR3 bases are TGTGCCAGCAGTGAAACTGGGTTCGAGCAGTACTTC. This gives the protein CASSETGFEQYF.

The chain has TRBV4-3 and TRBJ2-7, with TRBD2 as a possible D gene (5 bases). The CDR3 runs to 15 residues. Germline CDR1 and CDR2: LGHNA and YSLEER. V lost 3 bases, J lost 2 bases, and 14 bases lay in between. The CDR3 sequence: CASSHTAAGTYEQYF. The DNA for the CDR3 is TGCGCCAGCAGCCACACGGCGGCGGGTACCTACGAGCAGTACTTC.

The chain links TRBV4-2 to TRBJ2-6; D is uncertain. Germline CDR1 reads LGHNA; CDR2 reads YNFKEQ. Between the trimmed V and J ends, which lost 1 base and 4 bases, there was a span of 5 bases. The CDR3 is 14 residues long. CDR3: CASSQAAGANVLTF. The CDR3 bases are TGTGCCAGCAGCCAAGCCGCGGGGGCCAACGTCCTGACTTTC.

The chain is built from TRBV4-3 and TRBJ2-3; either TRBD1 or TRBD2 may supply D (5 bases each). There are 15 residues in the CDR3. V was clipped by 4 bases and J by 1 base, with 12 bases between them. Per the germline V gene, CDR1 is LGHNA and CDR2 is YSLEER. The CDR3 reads CASSLGDARTDTQYF. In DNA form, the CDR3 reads TGCGCCAGCAGCCTGGGGGACGCCCGCACAGATACGCAGTATTTT.

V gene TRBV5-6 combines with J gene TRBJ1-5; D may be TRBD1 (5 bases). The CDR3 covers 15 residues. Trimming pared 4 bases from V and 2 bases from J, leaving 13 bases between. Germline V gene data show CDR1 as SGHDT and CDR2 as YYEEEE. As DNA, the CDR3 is TGTGCCAGCAGCCGGGACCCGAGGGGCAATCAGCCCCAGCATTTT. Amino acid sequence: CASSRDPRGNQPQHF.

The CDR3 DNA follows: TGCGCCAGCAGCCTGGGGGCAGGGAGGCGGACAGATACGCAGTATTTT. This translates into CASSLGAGRRTDTQYF. The rearrangement uses TRBV4-3 and TRBJ2-3; D tentatively fits TRBD1 or TRBD2 (6 bases each). Germline-derived CDR1 and CDR2 are LGHNA and YSLEER. V was cut by 4 bases and J by 3 bases, with 17 bases left in between. This CDR3 contains 16 residues.

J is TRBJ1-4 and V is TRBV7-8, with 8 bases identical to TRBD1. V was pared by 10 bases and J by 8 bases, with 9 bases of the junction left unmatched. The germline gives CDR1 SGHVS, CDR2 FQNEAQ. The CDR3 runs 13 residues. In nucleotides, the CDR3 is TGTGCCATCTCGGACAGGGAGGGAGAAAAACTGTTTTTT. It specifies CAISDREGEKLFF.

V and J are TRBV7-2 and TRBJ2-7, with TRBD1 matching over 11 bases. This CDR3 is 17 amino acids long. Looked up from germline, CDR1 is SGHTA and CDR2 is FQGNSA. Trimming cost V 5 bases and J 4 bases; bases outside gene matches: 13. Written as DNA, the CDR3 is TGTGCCAGCAGCACGACTGTAAACCGGGACAGGGGGTACGAGCAGTACTTC. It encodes CASSTTVNRDRGYEQYF.

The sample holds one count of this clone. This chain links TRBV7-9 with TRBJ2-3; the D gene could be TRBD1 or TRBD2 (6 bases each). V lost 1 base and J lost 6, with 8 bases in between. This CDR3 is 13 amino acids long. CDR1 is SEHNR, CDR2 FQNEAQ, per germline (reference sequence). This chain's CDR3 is CASSLGGADTQYF. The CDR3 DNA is TGTGCCAGCAGCTTAGGGGGGGCCGATACGCAGTATTTT.

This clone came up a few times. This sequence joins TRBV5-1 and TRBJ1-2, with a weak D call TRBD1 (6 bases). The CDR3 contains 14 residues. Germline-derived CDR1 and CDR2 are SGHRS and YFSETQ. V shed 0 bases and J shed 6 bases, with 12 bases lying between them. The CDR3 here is CASSLDTTGHGYTF. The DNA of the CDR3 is TGCGCCAGCAGCTTGGACACAACAGGGCATGGCTACACCTTC.

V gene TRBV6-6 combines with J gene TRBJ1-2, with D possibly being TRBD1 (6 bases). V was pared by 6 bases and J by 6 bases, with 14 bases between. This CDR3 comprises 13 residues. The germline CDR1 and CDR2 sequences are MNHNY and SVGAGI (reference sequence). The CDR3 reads CASRGPGGNGYTF. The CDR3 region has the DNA TGTGCCAGCAGAGGCCCGGGGGGCAATGGCTACACCTTC.

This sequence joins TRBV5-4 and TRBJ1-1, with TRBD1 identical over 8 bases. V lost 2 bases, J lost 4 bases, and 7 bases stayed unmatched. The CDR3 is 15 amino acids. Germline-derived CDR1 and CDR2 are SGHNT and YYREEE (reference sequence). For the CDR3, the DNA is TGTGCCAGCAGCTTAGGACAGGGAATCGGCACTGAAGCTTTCTTT. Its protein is CASSLGQGIGTEAFF.

The CDR3 DNA reads TGTGCCAGCTCACCACTTGGGACAGGGATCCACGAGCAGTACTTC. This translates into CASSPLGTGIHEQYF. The chain couples TRBV18 to TRBJ2-7; TRBD1 aligns across 9 bases. Trimming took 1 base from V and 5 from J; bases not matched to a gene: 6. The CDR3 is made up of 15 amino acids. The germline gives CDR1 KGHSH, CDR2 LQKENI.

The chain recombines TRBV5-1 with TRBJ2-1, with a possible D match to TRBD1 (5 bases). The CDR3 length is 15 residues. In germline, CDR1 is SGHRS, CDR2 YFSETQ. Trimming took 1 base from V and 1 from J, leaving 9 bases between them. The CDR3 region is CASSLTDSSYNEQFF. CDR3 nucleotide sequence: TGCGCCAGCAGCTTGACAGACAGTTCCTACAATGAGCAGTTCTTC.

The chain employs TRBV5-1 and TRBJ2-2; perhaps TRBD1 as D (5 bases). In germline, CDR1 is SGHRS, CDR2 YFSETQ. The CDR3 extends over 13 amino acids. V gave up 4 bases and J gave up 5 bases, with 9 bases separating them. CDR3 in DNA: TGCGCCAGCAGCCCCTCAGGGACCGGGGAGCTGTTTTTT. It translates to CASSPSGTGELFF.